These T cell receptor beta chains were read from a single sample in a study of blood T cell repertoires in COVID-19. TCRdb's copy holds only in-frame clones and misses some; the assay was immunoSEQ multiplex PCR. Here the sample spans 200,000 to 300,000 clones, about 90% being singletons. The sequenced sample consisted of PBMCs or T cells enriched from blood (not recorded which). These receptors were obtained from a woman between 40 and 50 years old with acute COVID-19. Both conserved end residues are part of each CDR3. The D gene is left open where the match is weak.

v_gene: TRBV4-1; d_gene: TRBD1; j_gene: TRBJ1-2; CDR3aa: CASSQDRGRYGYTF
v_gene: TRBV19; d_gene: TRBD2; j_gene: TRBJ2-1; CDR3aa: CASSTLAGEQFF
v_gene: TRBV5-1; d_gene: -; j_gene: TRBJ1-1; CDR3aa: CASHTGTEAFF
v_gene: TRBV19; d_gene: TRBD1; j_gene: TRBJ1-1; CDR3aa: CASSMGRGIGEAFF
v_gene: TRBV19; d_gene: -; j_gene: TRBJ1-5; CDR3aa: CASSQRSGQPQHF
v_gene: TRBV7-6; d_gene: TRBD1; j_gene: TRBJ2-2; CDR3aa: CASSLEDRGNTGELFF
v_gene: TRBV4-1; d_gene: TRBD1; j_gene: TRBJ1-3; CDR3aa: CASSLHYRGTGNTIYF
v_gene: TRBV5-4; d_gene: TRBD2; j_gene: TRBJ2-7; CDR3aa: CASSLPSGSYEQYF
v_gene: TRBV2; d_gene: -; j_gene: TRBJ2-1; CDR3aa: CASQAGEQFF
v_gene: TRBV7-2; d_gene: -; j_gene: TRBJ1-1; CDR3aa: CASSLDRVAEAFF
v_gene: TRBV4-1; d_gene: TRBD1; j_gene: TRBJ2-1; CDR3aa: CASSRWDRDSYNEQFF
v_gene: TRBV5-1; d_gene: TRBD2; j_gene: TRBJ2-5; CDR3aa: CASSRTSGQETQYF
v_gene: TRBV29-1; d_gene: -; j_gene: TRBJ2-1; CDR3aa: CSHSEYNEQFF
v_gene: TRBV11-3; d_gene: -; j_gene: TRBJ1-1; CDR3aa: CASSLARYTEAFF
v_gene: TRBV7-9; d_gene: TRBD2; j_gene: TRBJ2-5; CDR3aa: CASSLRGAGGSQETQYF
v_gene: TRBV7-2; d_gene: -; j_gene: TRBJ1-6; CDR3aa: CASSWDGSSPLHF
v_gene: TRBV12-3/TRBV12-4; d_gene: -; j_gene: TRBJ2-5; CDR3aa: CASSLRRIETQYF
v_gene: TRBV7-3; d_gene: TRBD2; j_gene: TRBJ2-7; CDR3aa: CASRLGAGESEEYHEQYF
v_gene: TRBV7-9; d_gene: -; j_gene: TRBJ2-1; CDR3aa: CASSLLGTGVDEQFF
v_gene: TRBV27; d_gene: -; j_gene: TRBJ1-2; CDR3aa: CASSPGERTANYGYTF
v_gene: TRBV11-3; d_gene: -; j_gene: TRBJ1-1; CDR3aa: CASSPPGNTEAFF
v_gene: TRBV13; d_gene: -; j_gene: TRBJ2-1; CDR3aa: CASRGGLNEQFF
v_gene: TRBV4-1; d_gene: TRBD2; j_gene: TRBJ2-2; CDR3aa: CASSQGGRAVTGELFF
v_gene: TRBV5-1; d_gene: TRBD1; j_gene: TRBJ1-6; CDR3aa: CASSYDRVSSPLHF
v_gene: TRBV6-1; d_gene: TRBD1; j_gene: TRBJ1-4; CDR3aa: CASSEAGQPNEKLFF
v_gene: TRBV19; d_gene: TRBD1; j_gene: TRBJ2-7; CDR3aa: CASSRGTGEFYEQYF
v_gene: TRBV5-8; d_gene: -; j_gene: TRBJ2-5; CDR3aa: CASSLGREEVRETQYF